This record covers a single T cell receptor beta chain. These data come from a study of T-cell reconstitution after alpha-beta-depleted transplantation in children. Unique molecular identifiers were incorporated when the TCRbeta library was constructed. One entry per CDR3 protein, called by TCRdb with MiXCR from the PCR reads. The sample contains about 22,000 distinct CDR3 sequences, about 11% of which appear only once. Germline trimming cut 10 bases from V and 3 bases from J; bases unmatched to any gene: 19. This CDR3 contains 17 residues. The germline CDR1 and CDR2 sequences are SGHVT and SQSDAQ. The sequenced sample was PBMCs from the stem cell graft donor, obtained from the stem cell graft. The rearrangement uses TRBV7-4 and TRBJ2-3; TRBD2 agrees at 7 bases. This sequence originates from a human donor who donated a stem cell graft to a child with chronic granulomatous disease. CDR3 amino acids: CATCSLTSRDLTDTQYF. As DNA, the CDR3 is TGTGCCACCTGCTCCCTGACTAGCCGCGATCTAACAGATACGCAGTATTTT.